A single sample is the source of the 5 T cell receptor beta chains below, sequenced in a study of blood T cell repertoires in COVID-19 (dated by TCRdb to the early 2020s). The library was produced with the immunoSEQ multiplex PCR assay. TCRdb retrieved this table from immuneACCESS and kept in-frame rearrangements only. Not all clones are present; in checked studies, unresolved V genes account for under half, and no reason is known for the remainder. The sample has hundreds of thousands of clones on record, 75% to 90% of them singletons. The ten top clones hold about 1.1% of the sample. The sequenced sample was PBMCs or T cells enriched from blood (not recorded which). The receptors shown here come from a man aged 30 to 39 who had recovered from COVID-19.

The V gene is TRBV11-3, the J gene TRBJ2-1; TRBD2 might be the D (5 bases). Germline V lookup: CDR1 SGHNT, CDR2 YENEEA. Between the trimmed V and J ends, which lost 1 base and 0 bases, there was a span of 7 bases. This CDR3 is 15 amino acids long. CDR3 DNA sequence: TGTGCCAGCAGCTTAGGAGGGCCCTCCTACAATGAGCAGTTCTTC. This gives the protein CASSLGGPSYNEQFF.

The V call is TRBV5-5, the J call TRBJ2-6, with D possibly TRBD2 on 6 matching bases. There are 16 residues in the CDR3. Trimming pared 5 bases from V and 0 bases from J, leaving 12 bases between. Germline CDR1 is SGHKS and CDR2 is YYEKEE (reference sequence). Written as DNA, the CDR3 is TGTGCCAGCAGTCGGGACTTTAGCTCTGGGGCCAACGTCCTGACTTTC. This encodes CASSRDFSSGANVLTF.

The chain joins TRBV18 to TRBJ1-1, with D possibly being TRBD1 (5 bases). This CDR3 spans 15 amino acids. Germline CDR1 and CDR2: KGHSH and LQKENI. The V end lost 1 base, the J end lost 0 bases, and 9 bases lay between the germline ends. The CDR3 coding sequence is TGTGCCAGCTCACCACAGGAGGGGTTGAACACTGAAGCTTTCTTT. Protein sequence: CASSPQEGLNTEAFF. Complete variable domain (other parts from reference TRBV18 and TRBJ1-1): NAGVMQNPRHLVRRRGQEARLRCSPMKGHSHVYWYRQLPEEGLKFMVYLQKENIIDESGMPKERFSAEFPKEGPSILRIQQVVRGDSAAYFCASSPQEGLNTEAFFGQGTRLTVV.

The gene calls are TRBV19 and TRBJ2-3, with D perhaps matching TRBD2 (6 bases). CDR3 length: 15 residues. Trimming stripped 3 bases from V and 0 bases from J, with 10 bases between. Germline V CDR1 and CDR2: LNHDA, SQIVND (reference sequence). CDR3 coding DNA: TGTGCCAGTAGTATCTCTAGCGCGAGCACAGATACGCAGTATTTT. The encoded protein is CASSISSASTDTQYF. Variable domain in full (rest from reference TRBV19 and TRBJ2-3): DGGITQSPKYLFRKEGQNVTLSCEQNLNHDAMYWYRQDPGQGLRLIYYSQIVNDFQKGDIAEGYSVSREKKESFPLTVTSAQKNPTAFYLCASSISSASTDTQYFGPGTRLTVL.

This clone was counted a single time. The J gene is TRBJ2-1, the V gene TRBV2; D call uncertain. Germline CDR1 SNHLY, CDR2 FYNNEI. V lost 10 bases, J lost 0 bases, and 13 bases lay in between. The length of the CDR3 is 14 residues. The CDR3 region is CATTPFPSYNEQFF. The DNA of the CDR3 is TGTGCCACCACTCCGTTTCCCTCCTACAATGAGCAGTTCTTC.